Sequencing of this T cell receptor beta chain was carried out in a study of cytomegalovirus exposure and HLA in healthy donors. This clone was observed a single time. Vbeta (60) and Jbeta (13) primers were used in the PCR. Some clones are missing from TCRdb's copy, which holds only in-frame ones; the method was immunoSEQ multiplex PCR. Altogether more than 85,000 clones are present, roughly 70% being singletons, with the ten largest covering about 5.7%. The sequencing input was PBMCs. This receptor was obtained from a woman between 65 and 79 years old in good health and CMV-seropositive.

CDR3 sequence (DNA): TGTGCCAGCAGTGAAGGGGCAGGGGGCATCTCTGGAAACACCATATATTTT. Encoded protein: CASSEGAGGISGNTIYF. V is TRBV2 and J is TRBJ1-3; 8 bases line up with TRBD1. With V trimmed by 1 base and J by 0 bases, 5 bases remained unmatched. The V gene's germline CDR1 is SNHLY and CDR2 FYNNEI. This CDR3 contains 17 residues.